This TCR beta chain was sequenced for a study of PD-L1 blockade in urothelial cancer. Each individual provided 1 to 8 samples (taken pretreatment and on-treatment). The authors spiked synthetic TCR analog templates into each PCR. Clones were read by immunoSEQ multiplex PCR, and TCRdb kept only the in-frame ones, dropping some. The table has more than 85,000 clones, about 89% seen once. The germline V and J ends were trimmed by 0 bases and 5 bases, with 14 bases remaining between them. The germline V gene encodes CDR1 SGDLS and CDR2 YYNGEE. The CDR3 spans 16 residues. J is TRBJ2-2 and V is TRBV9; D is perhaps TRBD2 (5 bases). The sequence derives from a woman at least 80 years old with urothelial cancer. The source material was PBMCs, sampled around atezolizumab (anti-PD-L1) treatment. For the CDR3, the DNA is TGTGCCAGCAGCGTAGGGGCCGGAGGACCAACCGGGGAGCTGTTTTTT. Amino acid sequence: CASSVGAGGPTGELFF. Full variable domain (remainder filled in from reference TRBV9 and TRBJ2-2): DSGVTQTPKHLITATGQRVTLRCSPRSGDLSVYWYQQSLDQGLQFLIQYYNGEERAKGNILERFSAQQFPDLHSELNLSSLELGDSALYFCASSVGAGGPTGELFFGEGSRLTVL.